The rows below give T cell receptor beta chains drawn from one sample of a study of vaccination effects on CD4 cells after COVID-19. This table comes from immunoSEQ multiplex PCR, and its TCRdb copy is limited to in-frame clones, with some not included. The sample records roughly 21,000 clones, over 65% being singletons. No antigens are known for them. The material sequenced was CD4+ T cells from PBMCs cultured with HCoV-NL63 spike peptides, taken before COVID-19 vaccination. The receptors derive from a human donor who received a COVID-19 vaccine. Each CDR3 is given with its conserved first and last residue. The D gene is left open where the match is weak. For some rows the clone size is stated as once, few or many, or as a class when expanded; others skip it.

clone_size	v_call	d_call	j_call	cdr3_nt	cdr3_aa
-	TRBV6-5	-	TRBJ1-2	TGTGCCAGCAGTCCATCAGGGGCGCGCGGCTACACCTTC	CASSPSGARGYTF
few	TRBV5-6	-	TRBJ2-4	TGTGCCAGCAGCTTGATGGGGCCCAAAAACATTCAGTACTTC	CASSLMGPKNIQYF
few	TRBV19	-	TRBJ1-2	TGTGCCAGTAGTAAGGGGTCCGGCTATGGCTACACCTTC	CASSKGSGYGYTF
-	TRBV19	TRBD2	TRBJ2-1	TGTGCCAGTAGTTGGAGCTCAGGACAGTCTGGTAGCGGGAGGGCCCTGTCCTACAATGAGCAGTTCTTC	CASSWSSGQSGSGRALSYNEQFF
few	TRBV7-2	-	TRBJ1-4	TGTGCCAGCAGCTTAGATCGCAGGGAAAAACTGTTTTTT	CASSLDRREKLFF
-	TRBV12-3/TRBV12-4	-	TRBJ1-5	TGTGCCAGCAGTCCAGGGTATGATCAGCCCCAGCATTTT	CASSPGYDQPQHF
-	TRBV4-3	TRBD1	TRBJ1-1	TGCGCCAGCAGCCAAGGGACCGGGACAGGGGCTTGGGGCACTGAAGCTTTCTTT	CASSQGTGTGAWGTEAFF
once	TRBV10-3	TRBD1	TRBJ1-1	TGTGCCATCAGCCCCGGGACAGGGGTGTCCACTGAAGCTTTCTTT	CAISPGTGVSTEAFF
-	TRBV7-2	TRBD2	TRBJ2-5	TGTGCCAGCAGCTTATCGGTCCCTAGCGGGCAAGAGACCCAGTACTTC	CASSLSVPSGQETQYF
-	TRBV18	-	TRBJ1-4	TGTGCCAGCTCATCAACCGGAGGGGTTACTAATGAAAAACTGTTTTTT	CASSSTGGVTNEKLFF
-	TRBV9	TRBD2	TRBJ2-3	TGTGCCAGCAGCGTAGGGGCTAGCGGGACTACAGATACGCAGTATTTT	CASSVGASGTTDTQYF
-	TRBV5-4	-	TRBJ1-4	TGTGCCAGCAGCTTGGGAGGGTATCGGCACGCAACTAATGAAAAACTGTTTTTT	CASSLGGYRHATNEKLFF
-	TRBV7-8	TRBD2	TRBJ2-3	TGTGCCAGCAGCTTAGGTTTTTGGGATAGCGGGGGGCGGGATACGCAGTATTTT	CASSLGFWDSGGRDTQYF
-	TRBV11-3	-	TRBJ2-5	TGTGCCAGCAGCTTATCGTTCGGGGGAGGAGAGACCCAGTACTTC	CASSLSFGGGETQYF
-	TRBV11-2	TRBD2	TRBJ2-3	TGTGCCAGCAGCTTAGGGCTAACTAGCGGGGGGCTCACAGATACGCAGTATTTT	CASSLGLTSGGLTDTQYF
-	TRBV24-1	-	TRBJ2-1	TGTGCCACCAGTGATCCCAGACTACTGGACAATGAGCAGTTCTTC	CATSDPRLLDNEQFF
-	TRBV28	-	TRBJ1-2	TGTGCCAGCAGTTCAGGTTCTCTTGTTGGCTACACCTTC	CASSSGSLVGYTF
-	TRBV6-5	-	TRBJ2-5	TGTGCCAGCAGCCCCTCCCGGGGAGTAGAGACCCAGTACTTC	CASSPSRGVETQYF
few	TRBV7-9	-	TRBJ2-7	TGTGCCAGCAGCTTAGCGCAGGGAACCTACGAGCAGTACTTC	CASSLAQGTYEQYF
-	TRBV7-8	TRBD1	TRBJ2-7	TGTGCCAGCAGCTTAAACAGGGGAGTTTACGAGCAGTACTTC	CASSLNRGVYEQYF
few	TRBV4-2	-	TRBJ1-1	TGTGCCAGCAGCCAAGATCCAGGGGTGAACACTGAAGCTTTCTTT	CASSQDPGVNTEAFF
-	TRBV25-1	TRBD1	TRBJ1-2	TGTGCCAGCCCCGGACAGGGGGCATTTAACTATGGCTACACCTTC	CASPGQGAFNYGYTF
few	TRBV9	-	TRBJ1-2	TGTGCCAGCAGCCGATCTCCTCGACAGTCTAACTATGGCTACACCTTC	CASSRSPRQSNYGYTF
-	TRBV3-1/TRBV3-2	-	TRBJ2-2	TGTGCCAGCAGTCCTACAGGGGAGGGCGGGGAGCTGTTTTTT	CASSPTGEGGELFF
-	TRBV6-1	-	TRBJ1-6	TGTGCCAGCAGTGAAGGGAGTTGGAATAATTCACCCCTCCACTTT	CASSEGSWNNSPLHF
-	TRBV10-3	-	TRBJ1-5	TGTGCCATCCGAGCCAGGGAAAATCAGCCCCAGCATTTT	CAIRARENQPQHF
once	TRBV28	TRBD1	TRBJ1-2	TGTGCCAGCAGTTTCCCCCAGGGGGCGCGAGGCTATGGCTACACCTTC	CASSFPQGARGYGYTF
once	TRBV7-8	TRBD1	TRBJ1-2	TGTGCCAGCAGCTCCACAGGGGGCTATGGCTACACCTTC	CASSSTGGYGYTF